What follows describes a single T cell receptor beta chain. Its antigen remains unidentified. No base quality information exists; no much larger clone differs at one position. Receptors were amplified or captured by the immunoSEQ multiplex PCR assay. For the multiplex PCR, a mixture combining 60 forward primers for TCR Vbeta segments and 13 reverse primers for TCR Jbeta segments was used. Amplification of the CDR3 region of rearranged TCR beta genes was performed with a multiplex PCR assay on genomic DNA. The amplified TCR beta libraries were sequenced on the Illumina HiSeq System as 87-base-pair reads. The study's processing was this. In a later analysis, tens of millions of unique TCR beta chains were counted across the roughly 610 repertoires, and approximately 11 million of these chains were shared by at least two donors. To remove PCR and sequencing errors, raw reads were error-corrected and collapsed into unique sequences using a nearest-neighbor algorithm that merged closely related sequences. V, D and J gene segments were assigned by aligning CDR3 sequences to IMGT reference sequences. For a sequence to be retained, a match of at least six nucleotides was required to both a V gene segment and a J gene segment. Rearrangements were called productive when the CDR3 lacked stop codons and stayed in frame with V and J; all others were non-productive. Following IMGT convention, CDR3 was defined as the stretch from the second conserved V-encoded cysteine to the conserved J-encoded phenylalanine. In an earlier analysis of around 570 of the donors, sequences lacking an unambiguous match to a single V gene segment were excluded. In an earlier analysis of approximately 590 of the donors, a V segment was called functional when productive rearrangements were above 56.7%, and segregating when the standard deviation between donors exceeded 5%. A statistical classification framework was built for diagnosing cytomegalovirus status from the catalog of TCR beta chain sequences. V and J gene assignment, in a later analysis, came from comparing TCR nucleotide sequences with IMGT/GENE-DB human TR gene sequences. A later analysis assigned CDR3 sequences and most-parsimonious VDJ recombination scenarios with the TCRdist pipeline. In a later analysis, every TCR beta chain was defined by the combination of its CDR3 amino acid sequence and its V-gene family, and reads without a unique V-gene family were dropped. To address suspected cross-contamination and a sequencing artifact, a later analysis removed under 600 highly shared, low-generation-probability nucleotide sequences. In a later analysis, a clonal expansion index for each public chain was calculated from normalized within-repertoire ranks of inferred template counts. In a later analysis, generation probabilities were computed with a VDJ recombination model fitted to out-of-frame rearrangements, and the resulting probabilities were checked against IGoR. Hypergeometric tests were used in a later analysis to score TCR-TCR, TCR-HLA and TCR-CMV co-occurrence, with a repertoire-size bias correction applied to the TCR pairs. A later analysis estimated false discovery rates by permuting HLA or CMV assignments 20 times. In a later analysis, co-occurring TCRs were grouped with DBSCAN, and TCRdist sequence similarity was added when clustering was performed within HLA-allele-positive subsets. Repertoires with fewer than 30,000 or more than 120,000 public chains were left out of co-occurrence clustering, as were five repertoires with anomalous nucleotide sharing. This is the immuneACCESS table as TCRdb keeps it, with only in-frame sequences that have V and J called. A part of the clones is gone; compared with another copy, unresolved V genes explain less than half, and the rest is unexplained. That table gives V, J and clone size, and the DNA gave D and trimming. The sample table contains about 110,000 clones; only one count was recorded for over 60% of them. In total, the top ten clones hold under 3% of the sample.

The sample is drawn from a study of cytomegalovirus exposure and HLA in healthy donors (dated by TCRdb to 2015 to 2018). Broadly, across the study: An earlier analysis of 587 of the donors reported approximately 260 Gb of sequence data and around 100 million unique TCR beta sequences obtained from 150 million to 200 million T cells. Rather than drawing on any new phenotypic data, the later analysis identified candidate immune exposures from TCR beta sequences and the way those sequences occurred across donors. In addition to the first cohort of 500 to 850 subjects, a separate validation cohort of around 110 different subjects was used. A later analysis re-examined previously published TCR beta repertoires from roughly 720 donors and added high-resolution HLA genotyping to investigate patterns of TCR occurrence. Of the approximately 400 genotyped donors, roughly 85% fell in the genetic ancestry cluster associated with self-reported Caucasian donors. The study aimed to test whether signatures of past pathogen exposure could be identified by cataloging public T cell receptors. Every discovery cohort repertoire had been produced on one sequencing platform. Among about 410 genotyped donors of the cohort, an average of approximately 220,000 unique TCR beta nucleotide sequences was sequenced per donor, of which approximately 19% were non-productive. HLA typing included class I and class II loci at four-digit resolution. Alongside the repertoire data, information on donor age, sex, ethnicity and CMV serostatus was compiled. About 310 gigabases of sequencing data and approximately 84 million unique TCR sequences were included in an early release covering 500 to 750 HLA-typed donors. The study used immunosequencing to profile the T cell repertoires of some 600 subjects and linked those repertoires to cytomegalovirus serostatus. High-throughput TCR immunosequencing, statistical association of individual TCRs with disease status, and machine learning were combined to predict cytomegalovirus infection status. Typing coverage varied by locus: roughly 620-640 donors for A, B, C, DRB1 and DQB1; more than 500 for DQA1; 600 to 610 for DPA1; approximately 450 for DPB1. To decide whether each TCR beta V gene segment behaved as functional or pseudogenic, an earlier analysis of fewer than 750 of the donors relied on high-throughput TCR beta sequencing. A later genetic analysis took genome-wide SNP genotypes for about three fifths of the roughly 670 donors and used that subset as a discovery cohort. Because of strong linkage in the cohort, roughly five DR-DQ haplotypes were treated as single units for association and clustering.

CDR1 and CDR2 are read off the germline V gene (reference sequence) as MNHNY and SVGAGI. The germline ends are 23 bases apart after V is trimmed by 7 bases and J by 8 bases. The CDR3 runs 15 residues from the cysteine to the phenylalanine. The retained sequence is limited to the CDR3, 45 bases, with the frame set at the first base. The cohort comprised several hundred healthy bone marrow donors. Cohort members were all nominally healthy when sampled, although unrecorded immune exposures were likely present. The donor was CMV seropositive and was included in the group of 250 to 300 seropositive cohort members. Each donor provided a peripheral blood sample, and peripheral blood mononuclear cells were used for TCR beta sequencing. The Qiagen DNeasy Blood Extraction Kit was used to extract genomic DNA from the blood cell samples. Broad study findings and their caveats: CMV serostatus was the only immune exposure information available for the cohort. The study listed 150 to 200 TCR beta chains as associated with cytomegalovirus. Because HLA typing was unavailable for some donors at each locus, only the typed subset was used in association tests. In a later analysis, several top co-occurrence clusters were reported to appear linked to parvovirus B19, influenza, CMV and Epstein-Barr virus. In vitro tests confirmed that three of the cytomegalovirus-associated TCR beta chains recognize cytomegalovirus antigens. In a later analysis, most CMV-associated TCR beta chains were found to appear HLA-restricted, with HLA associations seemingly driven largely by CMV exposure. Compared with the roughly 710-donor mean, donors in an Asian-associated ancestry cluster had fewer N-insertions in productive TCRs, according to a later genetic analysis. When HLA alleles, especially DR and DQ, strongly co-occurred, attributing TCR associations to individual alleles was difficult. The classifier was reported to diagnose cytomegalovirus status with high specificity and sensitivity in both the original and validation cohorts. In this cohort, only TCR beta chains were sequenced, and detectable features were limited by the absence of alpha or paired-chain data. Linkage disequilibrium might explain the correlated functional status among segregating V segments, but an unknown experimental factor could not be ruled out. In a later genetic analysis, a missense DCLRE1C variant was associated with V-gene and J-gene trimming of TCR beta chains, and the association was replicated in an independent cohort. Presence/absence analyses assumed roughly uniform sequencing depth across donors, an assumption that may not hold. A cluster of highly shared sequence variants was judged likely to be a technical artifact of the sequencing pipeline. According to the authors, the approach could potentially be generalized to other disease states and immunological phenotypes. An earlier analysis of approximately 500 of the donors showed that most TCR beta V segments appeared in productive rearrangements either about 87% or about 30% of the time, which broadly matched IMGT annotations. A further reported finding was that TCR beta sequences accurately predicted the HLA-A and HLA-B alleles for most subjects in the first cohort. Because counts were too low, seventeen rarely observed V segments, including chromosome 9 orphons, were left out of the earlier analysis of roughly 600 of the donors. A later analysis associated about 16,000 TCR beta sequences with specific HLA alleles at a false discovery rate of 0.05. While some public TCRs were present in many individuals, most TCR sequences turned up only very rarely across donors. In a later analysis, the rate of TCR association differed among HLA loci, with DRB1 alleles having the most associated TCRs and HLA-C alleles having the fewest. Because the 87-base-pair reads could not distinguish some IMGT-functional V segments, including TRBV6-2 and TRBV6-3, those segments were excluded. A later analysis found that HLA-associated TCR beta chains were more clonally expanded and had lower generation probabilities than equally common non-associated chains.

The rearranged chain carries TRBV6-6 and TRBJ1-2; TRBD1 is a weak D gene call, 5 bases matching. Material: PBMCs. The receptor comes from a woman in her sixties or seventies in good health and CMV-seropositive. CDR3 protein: CASTRYGRGASGYTF. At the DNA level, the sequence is TGTGCCAGCACCAGATACGGTAGGGGCGCGTCGGGCTACACCTTC.